Below are 23 T cell receptor beta chains sequenced from a single sample in a study of T cells after yellow fever vaccination. TCRdb re-called the 5' RACE reads with MiXCR, one entry per CDR3 protein. The repertoire holds some 300,000 distinct CDR3 sequences, with 3.6% as singletons. The specimen comprised PBMCs, sampled on the day of the yellow fever booster vaccination. The receptors derive from a man aged 18 to 30 who received the YFV17D yellow fever vaccine.

This clonotype was detected ten times or more. The genes are TRBV7-8 and TRBJ2-2, with D possibly being TRBD1 or TRBD2 (5 bases each). The V gene lost 11 bases and the J gene lost 0 bases, with 22 bases spanning the gap. This CDR3 is 17 amino acids long. Germline lookup yields CDR1 SGHVS and CDR2 FQNEAQ. CDR3 sequence (DNA): TGTGCCTGGGGACGGCTACTTCTGGGTTCGAACACCGGGGAGCTGTTTTTT. Translation gives CAWGRLLLGSNTGELFF.

Many counts were recorded for this clonotype. The chain combines TRBV29-1 with TRBJ2-5; tentative D call: TRBD2 (5 bases). Trimming removed 7 bases from V and 5 bases from J, with 14 bases in between. The length of the CDR3 is 12 residues. Per germline, CDR1 SQVTM and CDR2 ANQGSEA. CDR3 nucleotides: TGCAGCGCAGCGGAGATTTTGGAGACCCAGTACTTC. This encodes CSAAEILETQYF. The full variable domain, in which reference TRBV29-1 and TRBJ2-5 provide the parts outside the CDR3, is SAVISQKPSRDICQRGTSLTIQCQVDSQVTMMFWYRQQPGQSLTLIATANQGSEATYESGFVIDKFPISRPNLTFSTLTVSNMSPEDSSIYLCSAAEILETQYFGPGTRLLVL.

This chain links TRBV5-1 with TRBJ2-3; D call uncertain. Trimming removed 0 bases at V and 0 bases at J, with 14 bases between. CDR3 length: 17 residues. Germline-derived CDR1 and CDR2 are SGHRS and YFSETQ. This chain's CDR3 is CASSLGPAAGSTDTQYF. The CDR3 DNA follows: TGCGCCAGCAGCTTGGGCCCGGCGGCAGGTAGCACAGATACGCAGTATTTT.

The chain recombines TRBV7-9 with TRBJ1-2; 10 nucleotides line up with TRBD1. Germline trimming cut 5 bases from V and 8 bases from J; bases unmatched to any gene: 14. The CDR3 spans 16 residues. Germline lookup yields CDR1 SEHNR and CDR2 FQNEAQ (reference sequence). Here the CDR3 reads CASSPRSGQGSWGYTF. For the CDR3, the DNA is TGTGCCAGCAGCCCTCGGTCGGGACAGGGGTCGTGGGGCTACACCTTC.

This clonotype occurred many times. J is TRBJ2-1 and V is TRBV12-3 or TRBV12-4; D unresolved. The ends were cut back, 5 bases at V and 10 bases at J, with 12 bases in the middle. The CDR3 loop spans 12 amino acids. The CDR3 DNA is TGTGCCAGCAGTACCCGGACCGGCGAGCAGTTCTTC. Its protein is CASSTRTGEQFF.

The rearrangement uses TRBV10-3 and TRBJ1-1; D perhaps matches TRBD1 (6 bases). This CDR3 region has 16 residues. V lost 6 bases and J lost 0, with 17 bases in between. CDR1 ENHRY and CDR2 SYGVKD come from the germline V gene. In DNA, the CDR3 is TGTGCCATCAGGGGGGACGGTACAGGGATGAACACTGAAGCTTTCTTT. Its translation: CAIRGDGTGMNTEAFF.

In this sample, this clonotype turned up many times. In DNA, the CDR3 is TGTGCCAGCAGCCAGAGCACAGATACGCAGTATTTT. Protein: CASSQSTDTQYF. This chain uses TRBV7-2 with TRBJ2-3; D is undetermined. V lost 5 bases, J lost 0 bases, and 3 bases lay in between. In germline, CDR1 is SGHTA, CDR2 FQGNSA. The CDR3 runs 12 residues.

This clonotype has only a few counts. This chain links TRBV20-1 with TRBJ2-3; TRBD1 is a possible D gene (5 bases). V gave up 4 bases and J gave up 4 bases, with 15 bases separating them. There are 14 residues in the CDR3. The germline CDR1 and CDR2 sequences are DFQATT and SNEGSKA (reference sequence). Here the CDR3 DNA reads TGCAGTGCTAACCCCTTCAGGGAACCAGATACGCAGTATTTT. The encoded protein is CSANPFREPDTQYF.

The V and J genes are TRBV20-1 and TRBJ2-5, with TRBD1 matching over 7 bases. Germline CDR1 DFQATT, CDR2 SNEGSKA (reference sequence). Losses at the gene ends were 1 base for V and 2 bases for J; bases not matched to a gene: 4. CDR3 length: 14 amino acids. CDR3 protein: CSARVLGQQETQYF. The CDR3 DNA reads as TGCAGTGCTAGAGTTCTGGGACAGCAAGAGACCCAGTACTTC.

This clonotype was detected ten times or more. This rearrangement joins TRBV5-1 to TRBJ2-5; 7 nucleotides match TRBD2. Germline CDR1 SGHRS, CDR2 YFSETQ. This CDR3 comprises 13 residues. V gave up 2 bases and J gave up 3 bases; unmatched junction bases: 1. The CDR3: CASSFLAEETQYF. CDR3 in DNA: TGCGCCAGCAGCTTCCTAGCGGAAGAGACCCAGTACTTC.

This chain uses TRBV29-1 with TRBJ1-2, with D possibly matching TRBD1 (6 bases). The CDR3 sequence is 12 residues long. CDR1 is SQVTM, CDR2 ANQGSEA, per germline. The V end lost 6 bases, the J end lost 5 bases, and 13 bases lay between the germline ends. CDR3 DNA: TGCAGCGTAGGGGGGCAAGGGTATGGCTACACCTTC. Translating gives CSVGGQGYGYTF.

This clonotype was picked up a small number of times. The rearrangement uses TRBV28 and TRBJ2-7; no reliable D call. CDR1 is MDHEN, CDR2 SYDVKM, per germline. V was cut by 3 bases and J by 4 bases, with 16 bases left in between. This CDR3 is 15 amino acids long. CDR3 residues: CASSFGLPGKYEQYV. CDR3 in DNA: TGTGCCAGCAGTTTTGGGCTCCCCGGCAAATACGAGCAGTACGTC.

The table lists this clonotype with many counts. J is TRBJ2-6 and V is TRBV9, with 7 bases that match TRBD2. CDR1 SGDLS and CDR2 YYNGEE come from the germline V gene. Trimming removed 1 base from V and 5 bases from J; junction bases left unmatched: 12. The CDR3 runs 18 residues. CDR3: CASSVFRGGDSRANVLTF. The CDR3 nucleotides read TGTGCCAGCAGCGTATTTCGTGGGGGGGACTCGCGGGCCAACGTCCTGACTTTC.

This clonotype has ten or more counts. J is TRBJ2-6 and V is TRBV20-1; no firm D call. This CDR3 comprises 15 residues. Looked up from germline, CDR1 is DFQATT and CDR2 is SNEGSKA (reference sequence). The V and J ends lost 0 bases and 0 bases respectively, with 6 bases between them. The CDR3 protein is CSARDGNSGANVLTF. The CDR3 coding sequence is TGCAGTGCTAGAGATGGAAACTCTGGGGCCAACGTCCTGACTTTC.

The table lists this clonotype with many counts. The chain links TRBV29-1 to TRBJ2-7; 9 nucleotides match TRBD2. Germline-derived CDR1 and CDR2 are SQVTM and ANQGSEA. Germline trimming cut 7 bases from V and 1 base from J; bases unmatched to any gene: 11. The CDR3 has 15 amino acids. As DNA, the CDR3 is TGCAGCGCCGCGGGAGGGGACAACCTATCCTACGAGCAGTACTTC. Amino acid sequence: CSAAGGDNLSYEQYF.

This clonotype showed up just a few times. This chain uses TRBV9 with TRBJ2-7; D gene unclear. In germline, CDR1 is SGDLS, CDR2 YYNGEE. Trimming cost V 0 bases and J 3 bases, with 7 bases left between them. There are 13 residues in the CDR3. The CDR3 nucleotides are TGTGCCAGCAGCGTAGGCTACCACTACGAGCAGTACTTC. Amino acids: CASSVGYHYEQYF.

In its sample, this clonotype was seen many times. The CDR3 reads CASSQDWLSDTQYF. In nucleotides, the CDR3 is TGTGCCAGCAGCCAAGATTGGCTTTCAGATACGCAGTATTTT. This rearrangement joins TRBV4-2 to TRBJ2-3; D is uncertain. The CDR3 runs to 14 residues. Trimming cost V 0 bases and J 4 bases, with 8 bases left between them. Germline values: CDR1 LGHNA, CDR2 YNFKEQ.

This clonotype was observed at least ten times. The CDR3 sequence: CASGHPGLENIQYF. Written as DNA, the CDR3 is TGTGCCAGCGGCCACCCGGGACTGGAAAACATTCAGTACTTC. The rearrangement uses TRBV6-5 and TRBJ2-4, with D possibly being TRBD2 (6 bases). Germline lookup yields CDR1 MNHEY and CDR2 SVGAGI. The length of the CDR3 is 14 residues. The V end lost 8 bases, the J end lost 5 bases, and 16 bases lay between the germline ends.

This clonotype was seen only a few times. The chain couples TRBV7-2 to TRBJ2-3, with D possibly matching TRBD1 (5 bases). The V end was cut by 5 bases, the J end by 7 bases, with 7 bases between. Germline CDR1 SGHTA, CDR2 FQGNSA. The CDR3 is made up of 11 amino acids. The CDR3 region is CASSAGYTQYF. CDR3 nucleotide sequence: TGTGCCAGCAGCGCAGGGTATACGCAGTATTTT.

This clonotype was picked up a small number of times. The chain carries TRBV13 and TRBJ2-5; possibly TRBD2 for D (5 bases). V lost 0 bases and J 5 bases, leaving 13 bases between the germline ends. Germline values: CDR1 PRHDT, CDR2 FYEKMQ (reference sequence). The CDR3 length is 15 residues. The DNA of the CDR3 is TGTGCCAGCAGCTTAGGGGGTGGGGAGCAGGAGACCCAGTACTTC. Amino acids: CASSLGGGEQETQYF. The full variable domain, with the rest looked up from reference TRBV13 and TRBJ2-5, is AAGVIQSPRHLIKEKRETATLKCYPIPRHDTVYWYQQGPGQDPQFLISFYEKMQSDKGSIPDRFSAQQFSDYHSELNMSSLELGDSALYFCASSLGGGEQETQYFGPGTRLLVL.

The sample holds a few counts of this clonotype. The V call is TRBV5-1, the J call TRBJ1-2, with a possible D match to TRBD1 (6 bases). V was trimmed by 0 bases and J by 8 bases, leaving 14 bases between them. The CDR3 spans 14 residues. The V gene's germline CDR1 is SGHRS and CDR2 YFSETQ. The CDR3, as DNA: TGCGCCAGCAGCTTGGCTGGAGGGGGAGAAGGCTACACCTTC. The encoded protein is CASSLAGGGEGYTF.

This clonotype has at least ten counts. The rearrangement uses TRBV27 and TRBJ2-4; D is undetermined. This CDR3 is 14 amino acids long. Trimming left V 9 bases short and J 0 bases short, with 12 bases between. The V gene's germline CDR1 is MNHEY and CDR2 SMNVEV (reference sequence). CDR3 bases: TGTGCCAGTTGGGCGGTGCTAGCCAAAAACATTCAGTACTTC. Translation: CASWAVLAKNIQYF.

This clonotype was picked up many times. The chain employs TRBV7-3 and TRBJ1-1, with TRBD1 matching over 10 bases. The CDR3 is 15 residues long. The germline V gene has CDR1 SGHTA and CDR2 FQGTGA. V was pared by 5 bases and J by 1 base, with 4 bases of the junction left unmatched. CDR3 sequence: CASSPWTGGNTEAFF. The CDR3 DNA reads TGTGCCAGCAGCCCATGGACAGGGGGGAACACTGAAGCTTTCTTT.